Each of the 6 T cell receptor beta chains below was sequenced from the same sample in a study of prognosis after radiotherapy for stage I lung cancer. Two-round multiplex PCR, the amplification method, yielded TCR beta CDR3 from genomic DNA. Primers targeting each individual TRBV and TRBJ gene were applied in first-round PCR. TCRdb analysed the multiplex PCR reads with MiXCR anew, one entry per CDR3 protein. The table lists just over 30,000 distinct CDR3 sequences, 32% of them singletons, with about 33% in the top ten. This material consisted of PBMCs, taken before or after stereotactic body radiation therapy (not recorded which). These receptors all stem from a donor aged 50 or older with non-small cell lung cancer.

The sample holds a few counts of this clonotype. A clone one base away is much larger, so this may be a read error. The CDR3 loop is CSVEDGLAAHNEQFF. In nucleotides, the CDR3 is TGCAGCGTTGAAGATGGACTAGCGGCCCACAATGAGCAGTTCTTC. This sequence joins TRBV29-1 and TRBJ2-1, with 10 positions matching TRBD2. The germline CDR1 and CDR2 sequences are SQVTM and ANQGSEA. J lost 5 bases, V lost 0 bases, and 4 bases had no gene match. The CDR3 sequence is 15 residues long.

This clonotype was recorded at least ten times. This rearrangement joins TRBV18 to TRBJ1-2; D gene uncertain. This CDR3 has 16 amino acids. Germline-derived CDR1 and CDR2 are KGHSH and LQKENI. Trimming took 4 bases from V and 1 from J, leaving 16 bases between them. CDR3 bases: TGTGCCAGCTCACTCCAATGGACCCGAAGTAACTATGGCTACACCTTC. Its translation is CASSLQWTRSNYGYTF.

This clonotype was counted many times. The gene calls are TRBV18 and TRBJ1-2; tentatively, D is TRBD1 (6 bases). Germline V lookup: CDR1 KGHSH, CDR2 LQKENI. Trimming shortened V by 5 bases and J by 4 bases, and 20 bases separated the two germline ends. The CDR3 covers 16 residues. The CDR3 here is CASSSLGGGRPYGYTF. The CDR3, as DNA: TGTGCCAGCTCATCCCTCGGAGGGGGGCGCCCCTATGGCTACACCTTC.

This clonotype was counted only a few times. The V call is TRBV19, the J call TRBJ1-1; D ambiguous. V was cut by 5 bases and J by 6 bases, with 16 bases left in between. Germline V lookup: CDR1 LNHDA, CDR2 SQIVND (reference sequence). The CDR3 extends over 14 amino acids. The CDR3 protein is CASSGPPYSSEAFF. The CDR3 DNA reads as TGTGCCAGTAGTGGGCCCCCATACTCCTCTGAAGCTTTCTTT.

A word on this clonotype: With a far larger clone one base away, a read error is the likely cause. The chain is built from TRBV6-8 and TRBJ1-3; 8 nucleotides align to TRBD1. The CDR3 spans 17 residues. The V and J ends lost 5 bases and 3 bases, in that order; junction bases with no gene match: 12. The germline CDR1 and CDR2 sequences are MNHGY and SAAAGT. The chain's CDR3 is CASSTPRTGYNGNTIYF. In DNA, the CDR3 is TGTGCCAGCAGTACGCCGCGGACAGGGTATAATGGAAACACCATATATTTT.

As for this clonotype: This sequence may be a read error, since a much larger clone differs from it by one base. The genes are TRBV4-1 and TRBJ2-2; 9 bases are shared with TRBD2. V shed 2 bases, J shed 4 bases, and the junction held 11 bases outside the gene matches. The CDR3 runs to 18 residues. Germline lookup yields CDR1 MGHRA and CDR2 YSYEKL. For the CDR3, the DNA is TGCGCCAGCAGCCAATGTCCTAGCGGGACTTCGGGCACCGGGGAGCTGTTTTTT. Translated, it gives CASSQCPSGTSGTGELFF.